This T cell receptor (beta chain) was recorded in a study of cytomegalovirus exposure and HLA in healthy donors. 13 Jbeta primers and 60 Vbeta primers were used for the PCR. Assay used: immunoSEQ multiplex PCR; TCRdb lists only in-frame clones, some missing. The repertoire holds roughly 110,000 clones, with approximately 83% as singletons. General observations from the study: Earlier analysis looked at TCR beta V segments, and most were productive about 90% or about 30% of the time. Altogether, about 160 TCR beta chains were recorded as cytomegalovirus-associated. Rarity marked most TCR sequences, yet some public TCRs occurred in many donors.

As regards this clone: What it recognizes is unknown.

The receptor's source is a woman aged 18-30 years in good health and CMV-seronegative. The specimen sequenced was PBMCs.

DNA for the CDR3: TGCGCCAGCAGCAAAATTACACAGGGGGTCGCCTACGAGCAGTACTTC. Translating gives CASSKITQGVAYEQYF. The chain uses TRBV5-1 and TRBJ2-7, with 8 positions matching TRBD1. V trimming: 4 bases; J trimming: 2 bases; junction bases outside the gene matches: 11. The CDR3 sequence is 16 residues long. Germline CDR1 SGHRS, CDR2 YFSETQ.